The following is a T cell receptor beta chain sequence with its context. These data originate in a study of OX40 agonist ivuxolimab in advanced cancers. Measured with immunoSEQ multiplex PCR; TCRdb has only the in-frame clones, and not every one. Here the sample spans approximately 90,000 clones, roughly 88% being singletons. The sample consisted of CD4+ or CD8+ T cells sorted from blood, taken in a trial of the OX40 agonist ivuxolimab. This receptor was taken from an adult with an advanced solid tumor such as melanoma, head and neck, liver or kidney cancer.

For the CDR3, the DNA is TGTGCCAGCAGCTTAGGGACAGGGCTGTACGAGCAGTACTTC. Protein product: CASSLGTGLYEQYF. The rearrangement joins TRBV7-2 to TRBJ2-7; 8 nucleotides match TRBD1. Germline lookup yields CDR1 SGHTA and CDR2 FQGNSA. This CDR3 region has 14 residues. Trimming at V came to 1 base and at J to 4 bases, leaving 3 bases not matched to a gene.